One and the same sample provided the 26 T cell receptor beta chains below, sequenced in a study of T cells after yellow fever vaccination. TCRdb re-called the 5' RACE reads through MiXCR, storing one row per CDR3 protein. The profile shows more than 120,000 distinct CDR3 sequences, 7.7% of them singletons. The sample was CD4+ T cells sorted from PBMCs, taken 5 days after the yellow fever booster vaccination. The receptors originated from a man between 25 and 39 years old who received the YFV17D yellow fever vaccine.

This clonotype has at least ten counts. CDR3 sequence: CSVKRDPSLDEQYF. The CDR3 nucleotides read TGCAGCGTGAAACGGGACCCTAGTTTGGACGAGCAGTACTTC. V usage is TRBV29-1 and J usage is TRBJ2-7; D assignment may be TRBD1 or TRBD2 (5 bases each). The CDR3 sequence is 14 residues long. V gave up 6 bases and J gave up 5 bases, with 20 bases separating them. In germline, CDR1 is SQVTM, CDR2 ANQGSEA.

The rearrangement joins TRBV4-2 to TRBJ2-2, with TRBD2 matching over 11 bases. This CDR3 is 18 amino acids long. The germline V gene has CDR1 LGHNA and CDR2 YNFKEQ. Losses at the gene ends were 0 bases for V and 6 bases for J; bases not matched to a gene: 9. This CDR3 is CASSQEPRLAGGSGELFF. In nucleotides, the CDR3 is TGTGCCAGCAGCCAAGAACCCCGGCTAGCGGGAGGCTCCGGGGAGCTGTTTTTT.

This clonotype was counted many times. The chain couples TRBV11-2 to TRBJ1-5, with TRBD1 identical over 9 bases. Germline V gene lookup returns CDR1 SGHAT and CDR2 FQNNGV. This CDR3 comprises 14 residues. V trimming: 5 bases; J trimming: 5 bases; junction bases outside the gene matches: 4. The CDR3 region is CASSPDRGDQPQHF. In nucleotides, the CDR3 is TGTGCCAGCAGCCCTGACAGGGGGGATCAGCCCCAGCATTTT.

Ten or more counts support this clonotype. The chain carries TRBV5-1 and TRBJ2-3; 7 bases map to TRBD1. Unmatched junction bases numbered 7, after V lost 1 base and J lost 2 bases. CDR3 length equals 16 residues. Germline CDR1 SGHRS, CDR2 YFSETQ. The CDR3 DNA is TGCGCCAGCAGCTTGTGGGATCAGGGGGTCACAGATACGCAGTATTTT. Translating it yields CASSLWDQGVTDTQYF.

This clonotype came up many times. The chain employs TRBV29-1 and TRBJ1-2; no firm D call. Trimming cost V 2 bases and J 0 bases, with 4 bases left between them. Germline lookup yields CDR1 SQVTM and CDR2 ANQGSEA. The CDR3 runs to 12 residues. The CDR3 loop is CSVETANYGYTF. In DNA form, the CDR3 reads TGCAGCGTTGAAACAGCTAACTATGGCTACACCTTC.

To note about this clonotype: A read error may explain this, as a much larger clone is one base away. The rearrangement uses TRBV12-5 and TRBJ2-5, with D maybe TRBD2 (6 bases). CDR3 size: 18 residues. The V end was cut by 1 base, the J end by 1 base, with 19 bases between. Germline CDR1 LGHNT, CDR2 FRNRAP. The CDR3 DNA reads TGTGCTAGTGGTTTGGGCATTACTAGCAGAGCAATCCAAGAGACCCAGTACTTC. The encoded protein is CASGLGITSRAIQETQYF.

On this clonotype: A read error may be the cause here, since a much bigger clone is one base away. The chain combines TRBV29-1 with TRBJ2-5; no reliable D call. The CDR3 runs 12 residues. The germline CDR1 and CDR2 sequences are SQVTM and ANQGSEA. V was shortened by 4 bases and J by 5 bases, with 11 bases between the two germline ends. CDR3 loop: CSVVPRHETQYF. The CDR3 region has the DNA TGCAGCGTTGTACCGAGGCATGAGACCCAGTACTTC. Supplemented by reference TRBV29-1 and TRBJ2-5, the full variable domain reads SAVISQKPSRDICQRGTSLTIQCQVDSQVTMMFWYRQQPGQSLTLIATANQGSEATYESGFVIDKFPISRPNLTFSTLTVSNMSPEDSSIYLCSVVPRHETQYFGPGTRLLVL.

This chain joins TRBV10-3 and TRBJ2-3; 11 bases line up with TRBD2. The germline gives CDR1 ENHRY, CDR2 SYGVKD. With V trimmed by 5 bases and J by 3 bases, 7 bases remained unmatched. The CDR3 has 16 amino acids. CDR3 bases: TGTGCCATCAGTTATTCCGGGACTAGCGGTACAGATACGCAGTATTTT. As protein: CAISYSGTSGTDTQYF.

In the case of this clonotype: A much larger clonotype is one base distant, so this may be a read error. The gene calls are TRBV7-2 and TRBJ2-5; D is undetermined. V lost 1 base and J 5 bases, leaving 8 bases between the germline ends. Germline V CDR1 and CDR2: SGHTA, FQGNSA. This CDR3 contains 13 residues. The CDR3 DNA is TGTGCCAGCAGCTTAGTGCAACACGAGACCCAGTACTTC. It translates to CASSLVQHETQYF.

This clonotype was observed many times. This sequence joins TRBV5-4 and TRBJ2-1; TRBD2 matches 9 bases. The trim removed 10 bases at V and 8 bases at J, leaving 16 bases unmatched. This CDR3 has 15 residues. The germline gives CDR1 SGHNT, CDR2 YYREEE (reference sequence). CDR3 nucleotide sequence: TGTGCCTCCAAAGATATGGCGGGAGGGCCTTATGAGCAGTTCTTC. Its protein is CASKDMAGGPYEQFF.

As regards this clonotype: Given a much more abundant clone one base away, this may be a read error. The genes are TRBV24-1 and TRBJ2-5; 8 bases are a match to TRBD1. This CDR3 has 17 amino acids. Per germline, CDR1 KGHDR and CDR2 SFDVKD. The V gene end was trimmed by 4 bases and the J gene end by 4 bases; junction bases not matched to a gene: 13. The CDR3 DNA reads TGTGCCACCAGTGAAGGGACTCGCGGGACAGGTCGAGAGACCCAGTACTTC. It codes for CATSEGTRGTGRETQYF.

J is TRBJ1-2 and V is TRBV7-8, with 10 bases identical to TRBD1. This CDR3 region has 15 residues. Germline V CDR1 and CDR2: SGHVS, FQNEAQ. V shed 5 bases, J shed 6 bases, and the junction held 9 bases outside the gene matches. CDR3 amino acids: CASSLTRDRGHGYTF. The CDR3 DNA reads TGTGCCAGCAGCCTAACCAGGGACAGGGGCCATGGCTACACCTTC.

This clonotype was detected ten times or more. The chain couples TRBV11-2 to TRBJ2-3; D is uncertain. Trimming pared 5 bases from V and 4 bases from J, leaving 13 bases between. This CDR3 has 14 residues. Germline CDR1 and CDR2: SGHAT and FQNNGV. CDR3 nucleotides: TGTGCCAGCAGCCTGCGACGGGCCCCAGATACGCAGTATTTT. Translated, it gives CASSLRRAPDTQYF.

This clonotype was detected many times. The rearrangement uses TRBV11-2 and TRBJ2-7; 9 nucleotides match TRBD1. The CDR3 has 18 residues. Germline CDR1 SGHAT, CDR2 FQNNGV. V trimming: 3 bases; J trimming: 4 bases; junction bases outside the gene matches: 16. The CDR3 protein is CASSFPGQGDPRVYEQYF. The CDR3 bases are TGTGCCAGCAGCTTTCCGGGACAGGGCGATCCCCGAGTATACGAGCAGTACTTC.

This clonotype appeared many times. The V and J genes are TRBV14 and TRBJ2-5, with D perhaps matching TRBD1 (5 bases). The CDR3 loop spans 13 amino acids. The germline CDR1 and CDR2 sequences are SGHDN and FVKESK. V lost 2 bases, J lost 5 bases, and 9 bases lay in between. The CDR3 region has the DNA TGTGCCAGCAGCCAAATCCCAGGGGAGACCCAGTACTTC. It translates to CASSQIPGETQYF. The full variable domain, rest sourced from reference TRBV14 and TRBJ2-5, is EAGVTQFPSHSVIEKGQTVTLRCDPISGHDNLYWYRRVMGKEIKFLLHFVKESKQDESGMPNNRFLAERTGGTYSTLKVQPAELEDSGVYFCASSQIPGETQYFGPGTRLLVL.

Concerning this clonotype: This may arise from a read error, as a much more abundant clone is one base away. The chain uses TRBV9 and TRBJ2-7; TRBD2 matches 12 bases. The V gene's germline CDR1 is SGDLS and CDR2 YYNGEE. This CDR3 comprises 17 residues. CDR3 region: CVSSPPPTSGSSREQYF. CDR3 sequence (DNA): TGTGTCAGCAGCCCTCCACCGACTAGCGGGAGTTCTCGGGAGCAGTACTTC.

Many counts were recorded for this clonotype. The gene calls are TRBV30 and TRBJ1-1; D might be TRBD1 (5 bases). V was cut by 2 bases and J by 6 bases, with 13 bases left in between. The CDR3 spans 13 residues. CDR1 GTSNPN and CDR2 SVGIG come from the germline V gene (reference sequence). In DNA form, the CDR3 reads TGTGCCTGGAGTCTTGACTTGGGGGCTGAAGCTTTCTTT. Translation gives CAWSLDLGAEAFF. Complete variable domain (other parts from reference TRBV30 and TRBJ1-1): SQTIHQWPATLVQPVGSPLSLECTVEGTSNPNLYWYRQAAGRGLQLLFYSVGIGQISSEVPQNLSASRPQDRQFILSSKKLLLSDSGFYLCAWSLDLGAEAFFGQGTRLTVV.

This clonotype was observed many times. The chain employs TRBV4-2 and TRBJ2-1; D not certain. V gave up 0 bases and J gave up 10 bases, with 13 bases separating them. Germline V lookup: CDR1 LGHNA, CDR2 YNFKEQ. The CDR3 length is 14 residues. CDR3 DNA: TGTGCCAGCAGCCAAGATACGGATAGGCGCGAGCAGTTCTTC. Translation gives CASSQDTDRREQFF.

This clonotype has at least ten counts. V and J are TRBV10-3 and TRBJ2-5; the D gene is possibly TRBD2 (5 bases). V shed 10 bases and J shed 5 bases, with 23 bases lying between them. CDR1 and CDR2 from the germline V gene are ENHRY and SYGVKD. The CDR3 covers 15 residues. The CDR3 sequence is CATTDRGTIDETQYF. CDR3 DNA sequence: TGTGCCACCACGGATCGGGGTACTATTGATGAGACCCAGTACTTC.

The J gene is TRBJ1-2, the V gene TRBV5-5; TRBD1 matches at 12 bases. The CDR3 sequence is 17 residues long. Germline CDR1 SGHKS, CDR2 YYEKEE (reference sequence). Germline trimming cut 4 bases from V and 8 bases from J; bases unmatched to any gene: 15. CDR3 sequence (DNA): TGTGCCAGCAGCCGAGGGACAGGGGGCAAAGTATTAGGCGGCTACACCTTC. Its protein is CASSRGTGGKVLGGYTF.

This clonotype was counted ten times or more. The V gene is TRBV11-2, the J gene TRBJ2-1; D is possibly TRBD2 (6 bases). Germline CDR1 and CDR2: SGHAT and FQNNGV. Trimming left V 5 bases short and J 13 bases short, with 15 bases between. This CDR3 is built from 12 residues. CDR3 sequence reads: CASSPGTQIQFF. The CDR3 DNA reads as TGTGCCAGCAGCCCTGGGACTCAGATACAGTTCTTC.

Note on this clonotype: A much bigger clone sits one base away, suggesting this may be a read error. This chain joins TRBV5-6 and TRBJ2-4; D assignment may be TRBD1 or TRBD2 (5 bases each). CDR3 length equals 12 residues. Per the germline V gene, CDR1 is SGHDT and CDR2 is YYEEEE. This CDR3 reads CASGGQGNIQHF. The CDR3 region has the DNA TGTGCCAGCGGGGGTCAGGGAAACATTCAGCACTTC.

There are many counts of this clonotype. V gene TRBV10-3 combines with J gene TRBJ2-7, with D unresolved. In germline, CDR1 is ENHRY, CDR2 SYGVKD. There are 13 residues in the CDR3. V lost 2 bases and J lost 4, with 9 bases in between. CDR3: CAISETPSYEQYF. The CDR3 DNA reads TGTGCCATCAGTGAGACCCCCTCTTACGAGCAGTACTTC.

The V and J genes are TRBV6-5 and TRBJ2-3; D not resolved. The CDR3 has 15 residues. CDR1 is MNHEY, CDR2 SVGAGI, per germline. V lost 0 bases and J lost 0, with 7 bases in between. The CDR3: CASSYSGYSTDTQYF. The CDR3 bases are TGTGCCAGCAGTTACTCAGGGTACAGCACAGATACGCAGTATTTT.

This clonotype was detected ten times or more. The chain links TRBV7-2 to TRBJ2-1; D remains unclear. This CDR3 region has 15 residues. V dropped 6 bases and J dropped 5 bases, with 17 bases sitting between them. In germline, CDR1 is SGHTA, CDR2 FQGNSA. CDR3 in amino acids: CASRVGSLINNEQFF. In DNA, the CDR3 is TGTGCCAGCAGAGTAGGGTCTCTCATTAACAATGAGCAGTTCTTC.

A remark on this clonotype: One base away lies a much larger clone, so this may be a sequencing read error. The genes are TRBV18 and TRBJ2-5; maybe TRBD1 (6 bases). V lost 4 bases and J lost 5, with 14 bases in between. CDR1 and CDR2 from the germline V gene are KGHSH and LQKENI. The CDR3 is 14 amino acids. The CDR3 DNA reads as TGTGCCAGCTCACTGGACACAGGGTTGGAGACCCAGTACTTC. It is translated as CASSLDTGLETQYF.